These 5 T cell receptor beta chains originate from one sample sequenced in a study of vaccination effects on CD4 cells after COVID-19. TCRdb's table, derived via immunoSEQ multiplex PCR, lists solely in-frame clones and lacks some. The table lists more than 25,000 clones, roughly 80% of them singletons. Their antigens are not known. ViraFEST expansion of antigen-specific CD4+ T cells with viral peptide pools preceded sequencing. Once cultured for roughly nine days, the cells underwent separation to obtain CD4+ T cells. Either the BNT162b2 or mRNA-1273 vaccine was given to participants in two doses. The sample here was CD4+ T cells from PBMCs cultured with SARS-CoV-2 spike peptides, taken after COVID-19 vaccination. These receptors were taken from a human donor who received a COVID-19 vaccine. Some clones in this sample may be carry-over from other donors' samples.

The V gene is TRBV5-8, the J gene TRBJ1-5; D is ambiguous. This CDR3 spans 14 amino acids. Trimming cost V 6 bases and J 1 base, with 11 bases left between them. The germline V gene encodes CDR1 SGHTS and CDR2 YDEGEE. CDR3 amino acids: CASTAQPSNQPQHF. The CDR3 DNA reads TGTGCCAGCACCGCACAACCCAGCAATCAGCCCCAGCATTTT.

This chain joins TRBV6-5 and TRBJ1-1, with 11 bases identical to TRBD1. J lost 6 bases, V lost 1 base, and 7 bases had no gene match. Germline V CDR1 and CDR2: MNHEY, SVGAGI. This CDR3 contains 16 residues. The chain's CDR3 is CASSYYAGQGAPEAFF. DNA for the CDR3: TGTGCCAGCAGTTACTACGCAGGACAGGGGGCCCCTGAAGCTTTCTTT.

The CDR3 sequence: CASSKVRDTSSYEQYV. The CDR3 DNA reads TGTGCCAGCAGCAAAGTTCGGGACACATCTAGTTACGAGCAGTACGTC. V usage is TRBV21-1 and J usage is TRBJ2-7; the D call in the table, TRBD1, was not verified against the DNA. TRBV21-1 is termed a pseudogene. The CDR3 runs to 16 residues.

This chain links TRBV2 with TRBJ1-4; no definite D call. The germline V and J ends were trimmed by 6 bases and 0 bases, with 11 bases remaining between them. The CDR3 has 15 amino acids. The germline V gene encodes CDR1 SNHLY and CDR2 FYNNEI. The CDR3 nucleotides read TGTGCCAGCAGGGGATTATTTTCAACTAATGAAAAACTGTTTTTT. Translation: CASRGLFSTNEKLFF.

The chain couples TRBV21-1 to TRBJ1-1; the table's D call of TRBD1 was not tested on the DNA. TRBV21-1 is annotated as a pseudogene. The CDR3 spans 16 residues. This CDR3 reads CASLEGQGDMNTEAFF. The DNA for the CDR3 is TGTGCCAGCCTAGAAGGACAGGGTGACATGAACACTGAAGCTTTCTTT.